The rows below give T cell receptor beta chains drawn from one sample of a study of shared T cell receptors in the human thymus. Produced via immunoSEQ multiplex PCR; TCRdb's table is partial and in-frame only. The sample consists of 600,000 to 900,000 clones, 80% to 90% of them appearing once. These same records also appear under a second study, on human thymus T cells.

Material for sequencing was thymocytes. These receptor sequences come from a girl under two years old with a congenital heart defect. Both conserved end residues are part of each CDR3. A D gene is named only where the DNA matches it firmly. Some rows mark clone size as missing; the rest say once, few, many or name a class of expanded clone.

v_call	j_call	d_call	clone_size	cdr3_aa	cdr3_nt
TRBV19	TRBJ1-2	TRBD1	few	CASSSPITGAHHYGYTF	TGTGCCAGTAGTTCACCCATAACAGGGGCTCACCACTATGGCTACACCTTC
TRBV5-4	TRBJ1-6	NA	NA	CASHLRGESPLHF	TGTGCCAGCCACTTGCGGGGGGAATCACCCCTCCACTTT
TRBV15	TRBJ2-3	NA	once	CATSRGGGTDTQYF	TGTGCCACCAGCAGGGGGGGTGGCACAGATACGCAGTATTTT
TRBV14	TRBJ2-3	TRBD2	NA	CASSQERSGLVSDTQYF	TGTGCCAGCAGCCAAGAACGTAGTGGACTAGTTTCAGATACGCAGTATTTT
TRBV2	TRBJ1-4	NA	few	CASSDAPVADKCEKLFF	TGTGCCAGCAGTGATGCTCCCGTGGCAGATAAGTGTGAAAAACTGTTTTTT
TRBV2	TRBJ1-1	TRBD1	NA	CASSDPWDRERRDTEAFF	TGTGCCAGCAGTGACCCCTGGGACAGGGAAAGGAGGGACACTGAAGCTTTCTTT
TRBV4-3	TRBJ2-1	TRBD2	NA	CASSQDGPGGAEQFF	TGCGCCAGCAGCCAAGATGGGCCCGGGGGGGCAGAGCAGTTCTTC
TRBV25-1	TRBJ2-7	NA	NA	CASSENRDSYEQYF	TGTGCCAGCAGTGAAAACCGCGACTCCTACGAGCAGTACTTC
TRBV14	TRBJ2-3	NA	NA	CASSHRRGLTDTQYF	TGTGCCAGCAGCCACAGGCGGGGCCTCACAGATACGCAGTATTTT
TRBV19	TRBJ1-1	NA	NA	CASSLTVNTEAFF	TGTGCCAGTAGTCTGACAGTAAACACTGAAGCTTTCTTT
TRBV6-1	TRBJ1-2	NA	NA	CASSEMGDSYNYGYTF	TGTGCCAGCAGTGAAATGGGGGACTCCTATAACTATGGCTACACCTTC
TRBV28	TRBJ2-5	NA	NA	CASSLVYQETQYF	TGTGCCAGCAGTTTAGTCTACCAAGAGACCCAGTACTTC
TRBV16	TRBJ1-1	NA	NA	CASSHPPHRAEAFF	TGTGCCAGCAGCCACCCGCCGCACAGGGCTGAAGCTTTCTTT